The 9 T cell receptor beta chains reported below all come from one sample, sequenced in a study of cytomegalovirus exposure and HLA in healthy donors. Amplification used 60 Vbeta primers and 13 Jbeta primers. Generated by immunoSEQ multiplex PCR, the TCRdb table keeps only in-frame clones and is missing some. The table lists 150,000 to 200,000 clones, approximately 59% of them singletons. Sequencing used PBMCs. The receptor source for this set is a man aged 35 to 55 in good health and CMV-seronegative.

The sample holds a few counts of this clone. The chain carries TRBV6-6 and TRBJ1-2; D is ambiguous. Germline lookup yields CDR1 MNHNY and CDR2 SVGAGI (reference sequence). This CDR3 comprises 13 residues. V was pared by 6 bases and J by 0 bases, with 8 bases between. DNA of the CDR3: TGTGCCAGCAGCCAGGATCCTAACTATGGCTACACCTTC. Encoded protein: CASSQDPNYGYTF.

A remark on this clone: The junction departs from germline at one end; a sequencing error may be responsible. The rearrangement uses TRBV7-9 and TRBJ2-5, with D tentatively TRBD2 (6 bases). This CDR3 is built from 13 residues. Germline V lookup: CDR1 SEHNR, CDR2 FQNEAQ (reference sequence). CDR3 bases: TGTTCCAGCAGCTTCGGGACTCTGGGGACCCAGTACTTC. The encoded protein is CSSSFGTLGTQYF.

V gene TRBV6-6 combines with J gene TRBJ1-2; D ambiguous. Germline CDR1 reads MNHNY; CDR2 reads SVGAGI (reference sequence). Deletions cut 5 bases from V and 4 bases from J, with 8 bases between. CDR3 length: 12 residues. The CDR3, as DNA: TGTGCCAGCAGTCCCGGGTCCTATGGCTACACCTTC. As protein: CASSPGSYGYTF.

This clone occurred a few times. The chain links TRBV7-9 to TRBJ2-7; TRBD1 aligns across 7 bases. This CDR3 has 13 amino acids. Losses at the gene ends were 5 bases for V and 6 bases for J; bases not matched to a gene: 7. CDR1 is SEHNR and CDR2 is FQNEAQ in the germline V gene (reference sequence). This chain's CDR3 is CASSTTGVAEQYF. The CDR3 coding sequence is TGTGCCAGCAGCACAACAGGGGTTGCCGAGCAGTACTTC.

This clone was counted a few times. The genes are TRBV6-6 and TRBJ2-2; possibly TRBD1 for D (5 bases). Germline CDR1 is MNHNY and CDR2 is SVGAGI (reference sequence). The CDR3 totals 14 residues. V lost 11 bases to trimming and J lost 2 bases, with 15 bases between them. The CDR3 reads CAGWGPENTGELFF. Here the CDR3 DNA reads TGTGCCGGATGGGGCCCCGAAAACACCGGGGAGCTGTTTTTT.

The gene calls are TRBV6-6 and TRBJ2-7, with D uncertain. Trimming shortened V by 4 bases and J by 5 bases, and 9 bases separated the two germline ends. Germline values: CDR1 MNHNY, CDR2 SVGAGI (reference sequence). The CDR3 length is 12 residues. The CDR3 bases are TGTGCCAGCAGTTTGGTCAACAACGAGCAGTACTTC. Protein product: CASSLVNNEQYF.

This chain links TRBV5-1 with TRBJ2-2; 8 bases match TRBD2. CDR1 and CDR2 (germline): SGHRS, YFSETQ. CDR3 size: 16 residues. Trimming took 0 bases from V and 7 from J; bases not matched to a gene: 8. The CDR3 protein is CASSLVSGARGGELFF. The CDR3 region has the DNA TGCGCCAGCAGCTTGGTTAGCGGGGCCCGGGGCGGGGAGCTGTTTTTT.

The chain has TRBV4-2 and TRBJ2-1; 7 bases align to TRBD2. With V trimmed by 4 bases and J by 4 bases, 7 bases remained unmatched. The CDR3 has 15 amino acids. The germline gives CDR1 LGHNA, CDR2 YNFKEQ. This CDR3 reads CASSPFLAEYNEQFF. Written as DNA, the CDR3 is TGTGCCAGCAGCCCCTTCCTAGCGGAATACAATGAGCAGTTCTTC.

V usage is TRBV30 and J usage is TRBJ2-1, with a possible D match to TRBD1 (6 bases). Germline-derived CDR1 and CDR2 are GTSNPN and SVGIG (reference sequence). CDR3 size: 17 residues. V lost 1 base and J 1 base, leaving 17 bases between the germline ends. The CDR3 here is CAWSGTIRGISYNEQFF. CDR3 sequence (DNA): TGTGCCTGGAGTGGGACGATAAGGGGGATATCCTACAATGAGCAGTTCTTC.